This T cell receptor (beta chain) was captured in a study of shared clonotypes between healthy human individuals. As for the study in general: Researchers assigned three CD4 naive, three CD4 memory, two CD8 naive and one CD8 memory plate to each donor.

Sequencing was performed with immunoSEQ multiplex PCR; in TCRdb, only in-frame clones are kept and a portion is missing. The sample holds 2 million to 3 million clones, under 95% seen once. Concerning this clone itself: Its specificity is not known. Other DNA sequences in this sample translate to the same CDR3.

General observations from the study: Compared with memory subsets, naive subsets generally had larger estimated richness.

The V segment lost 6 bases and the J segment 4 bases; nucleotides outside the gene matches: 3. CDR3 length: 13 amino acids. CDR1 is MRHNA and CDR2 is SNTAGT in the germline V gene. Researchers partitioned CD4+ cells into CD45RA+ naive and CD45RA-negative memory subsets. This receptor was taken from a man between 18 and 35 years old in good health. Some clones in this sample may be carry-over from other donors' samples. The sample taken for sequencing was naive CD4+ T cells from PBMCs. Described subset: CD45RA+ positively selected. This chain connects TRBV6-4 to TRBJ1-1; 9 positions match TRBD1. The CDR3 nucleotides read TGTGCCAGCAGCCGGGACAGGGCCACTGAAGCTTTCTTT. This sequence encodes CASSRDRATEAFF.